This TCR beta chain came from a study of identical twins. It was template switching that added a universal primer site, and there were unique molecular identifiers on the cDNA. TCRdb ran MiXCR on the 5' RACE reads and lists one entry per CDR3 protein. The sample lists 450,000 to 600,000 distinct CDR3 sequences, more than 20% occurring once. This clonotype was seen repeatedly, ten times or more. The CDR3 runs 15 residues. CDR1 SEHNR and CDR2 FQNEAQ come from the germline V gene (reference sequence). V lost 0 bases to trimming and J lost 6 bases; unmatched junction nucleotides: 3. A further study also used this sample, focusing on yellow fever vaccine responses in identical twins.

The TCR was taken from a woman between 18 and 29 years old in good health. Material for sequencing was CD4+ T cells sorted from blood. This chain connects TRBV7-9 to TRBJ2-1, with 9 bases aligning to TRBD1. The CDR3, as DNA: TGTGCCAGCAGCTTAGCGGGACAGGGCTTCAATGAGCAGTTCTTC. Encoded protein: CASSLAGQGFNEQFF.